This T cell receptor beta chain comes out of a study of cytomegalovirus exposure and HLA in healthy donors. The CDR3 has 12 amino acids. Germline V gene lookup returns CDR1 SQVTM and CDR2 ANQGSEA. Between the trimmed V and J ends, which lost 1 base and 5 bases, there was a span of 8 bases. PCR employed 60 Vbeta and 13 Jbeta primers. Data came from immunoSEQ multiplex PCR; TCRdb stores just in-frame clones and leaves some out. The profile covers roughly 150,000 clones, with 80% appearing a single time and over 2% taken by the ten largest. The clonotype was recovered from a young man in good health and CMV-seronegative. The chain links TRBV29-1 to TRBJ2-5, with D unresolved. The specimen sequenced was PBMCs. CDR3 nucleotide sequence: TGCAGCGTTGAAGGAGGTCCCGAGACCCAGTACTTC. Protein sequence: CSVEGGPETQYF. Variable domain in full (rest from reference TRBV29-1 and TRBJ2-5): SAVISQKPSRDICQRGTSLTIQCQVDSQVTMMFWYRQQPGQSLTLIATANQGSEATYESGFVIDKFPISRPNLTFSTLTVSNMSPEDSSIYLCSVEGGPETQYFGPGTRLLVL.